This entry features one T cell receptor beta chain sequence. Its binding antigen is unknown. The sample holds no much larger clone one base away, and base qualities are not on file. The germline V gene provides CDR1 MDHEN and CDR2 SYDVKM. There are 15 amino acids in the CDR3, from cysteine to phenylalanine inclusive. Left in the record is the CDR3 DNA by itself, 45 bases read in frame from the first base. Relative to germline, V is missing 6 bases and J is missing 1 base, with 7 bases of the junction outside any gene match. The library was prepared using RT-PCR. Sequencing took place on a NextSeq 550. In TCRdb, the public reads were trimmed at Q25 with fastp and aligned with MiXCR, with productive beta chains retained. Each entry merges the rows of one CDR3 protein and shows their most common DNA and genes. The sample table holds approximately 250,000 distinct CDR3 sequences, of which roughly 13% were seen once. Jointly, the top ten make up around a tenth of the sample.

The record originates from a study of patients and donors after allogeneic stem cell transplantation (dated by TCRdb to 2020 to 2022). The chain is encoded by TRBV28 joined to TRBJ2-3; TRBD2 agrees with 7 junctional bases. The material sequenced was blood, either unsorted or a sorted T cell fraction (not recorded which). This TCR derives from a human donor who was either an allogeneic HSCT recipient or a stem cell or donor lymphocyte infusion donor (not recorded which). It is not recorded whose cells these are; they may come from a transplant donor. The CDR3 protein sequence reads: CASRLALPGTDTQYF. The nucleotides read TGTGCCAGCAGACTAGCGTTACCAGGCACAGATACGCAGTATTTT.